This entry lists 26 T cell receptor beta chains sequenced from one sample in a study of beta chain features in type 1 diabetes. Whole-study findings and limits: Shortening that was moderate but significant affected the TCRB CDR3s of Type 1 diabetes patients in all four CD4+ subsets.

For these TCRs, the target antigens are not known. Investigators reverse transcribed all isolated RNA, so they sequenced expressed TCRB transcripts. The table came from immunoSEQ multiplex PCR; TCRdb's copy has only in-frame clones and leaves some out. Seen here are about 640,000 clones, around 12% observed once, and the top ten hold more than 0.1%. The sample taken for sequencing was naive CD4+ T cells from blood. All receptors come from a man aged 30 to 39 with type 1 diabetes.

The chain joins TRBV11-2 to TRBJ1-6; D gene unclear. V lost 6 bases, J lost 15 bases, and 18 bases lay in between. Per germline, CDR1 SGHAT and CDR2 FQNNGV. There are 13 residues in the CDR3. The CDR3 reads CASSKEPGWILHF. In DNA form, the CDR3 reads TGTGCCAGCAGTAAAGAACCGGGGTGGATCCTCCACTTT.

This clone was counted a few times. This rearrangement joins TRBV6-1 to TRBJ2-1; 11 nucleotides align to TRBD2. The CDR3 runs 14 residues. Germline CDR1 MNHNS, CDR2 SASEGT. V lost 3 bases and J lost 9; bases outside the gene matches: 4. The CDR3 loop is CASSEGLAAGEQFF. In DNA form, the CDR3 reads TGTGCCAGCAGTGAGGGACTAGCGGCCGGTGAGCAGTTCTTC.

This clone was picked up a small number of times. J is TRBJ2-7 and V is TRBV28; unclear D gene. There are 10 residues in the CDR3. V was clipped by 2 bases and J by 5 bases, with 1 base between them. Germline assignment: CDR1 MDHEN and CDR2 SYDVKM. The DNA of the CDR3 is TGTGCCAGCAGTTTAAACGAGCAGTACTTC. Translating gives CASSLNEQYF.

In its sample, this clone was seen a few times. V gene TRBV5-6 combines with J gene TRBJ2-5; TRBD1 is a possible D gene (6 bases). The CDR3 has 14 residues. Germline assignment: CDR1 SGHDT and CDR2 YYEEEE. V gave up 4 bases and J gave up 5 bases, with 15 bases separating them. CDR3 residues: CASSRTVTVETQYF. In nucleotides, the CDR3 is TGTGCCAGCAGCAGGACAGTTACTGTGGAGACCCAGTACTTC.

This clone came up a few times. The J gene is TRBJ1-4, the V gene TRBV11-2; D not resolved. This CDR3 has 14 residues. CDR1 is SGHAT, CDR2 FQNNGV, per germline. V was cut by 2 bases and J by 5 bases, with 9 bases left in between. The CDR3 DNA follows: TGTGCCAGCAGCTTAACGGCCGCCAATGAAAAACTGTTTTTT. Translated: CASSLTAANEKLFF.

V and J are TRBV14 and TRBJ2-4, with D perhaps TRBD2 (5 bases). The CDR3 extends over 15 amino acids. Trimming removed 4 bases at V and 0 bases at J, with 10 bases between. Germline CDR1 SGHDN, CDR2 FVKESK. The CDR3 reads CASSPRGLAKNIQYF. The CDR3 nucleotides are TGTGCCAGCAGCCCCCGGGGATTAGCCAAAAACATTCAGTACTTC.

This clone has more than one count but fewer than ten. The chain is built from TRBV5-1 and TRBJ2-5, with D tentatively TRBD2 (6 bases). The CDR3 extends over 14 amino acids. Trimming pared 2 bases from V and 5 bases from J, leaving 13 bases between. Germline CDR1 reads SGHRS; CDR2 reads YFSETQ. CDR3 residues: CASSLIAGRETQYF. CDR3 nucleotides: TGCGCCAGCAGCTTAATCGCAGGGAGGGAGACCCAGTACTTC. Drawing the rest from reference TRBV5-1 and TRBJ2-5, the complete variable domain is KAGVTQTPRYLIKTRGQQVTLSCSPISGHRSVSWYQQTPGQGLQFLFEYFSETQRNKGNFPGRFSGRQFSNSRSEMNVSTLELGDSALYLCASSLIAGRETQYFGPGTRLLVL.

This rearrangement joins TRBV5-1 to TRBJ1-6; D is possibly TRBD1 (6 bases). The CDR3 loop spans 14 amino acids. With 4 bases removed from V and 8 bases from J, the gap between germline ends came to 13 bases. CDR1 SGHRS and CDR2 YFSETQ come from the germline V gene. DNA for the CDR3: TGCGCCAGCAGCACCACAGGGTGGGATTCACCCCTCCACTTT. This translates into CASSTTGWDSPLHF.

Only a few counts were recorded for this clone. The chain is built from TRBV6-5 and TRBJ2-3, with D perhaps matching TRBD2 (6 bases). The CDR3 is made up of 14 amino acids. The V gene's germline CDR1 is MNHEY and CDR2 SVGAGI. The ends were cut back, 5 bases at V and 13 bases at J, with 22 bases in the middle. The CDR3 sequence: CASSAKMGGFGEYF. CDR3 coding DNA: TGTGCCAGCAGTGCCAAGATGGGGGGATTCGGGGAGTATTTT.

The V call is TRBV4-1, the J call TRBJ1-2; D is possibly TRBD1 (6 bases). Trimming took off 2 bases at V and 5 bases at J, with 15 bases between the two ends. Per germline, CDR1 MGHRA and CDR2 YSYEKL. The CDR3 covers 15 residues. The CDR3 region has the DNA TGCGCCAGCAGCCAACTTGGGACAACGGGATATGGCTACACCTTC. Translating it yields CASSQLGTTGYGYTF.

This sequence joins TRBV18 and TRBJ2-7; D remains ambiguous. There are 13 residues in the CDR3. The V end lost 3 bases, the J end lost 2 bases, and 8 bases lay between the germline ends. Germline V gene lookup returns CDR1 KGHSH and CDR2 LQKENI. The CDR3 is CASSPNRPYEQYF. The CDR3 coding sequence is TGTGCCAGCTCACCGAATAGGCCCTACGAGCAGTACTTC.

The rearrangement links TRBV5-8 to TRBJ1-2; D is uncertain. Trimming left V 4 bases short and J 2 bases short, with 12 bases between. Germline values: CDR1 SGHTS, CDR2 YDEGEE. This CDR3 spans 14 amino acids. In nucleotides, the CDR3 is TGTGCCAGCAGCCCCAGGACGGTGAACTATGGCTACACCTTC. This codes for CASSPRTVNYGYTF.

This clone has only a few counts. The chain combines TRBV5-1 with TRBJ2-5; 8 bases are a match to TRBD2. The CDR3 contains 17 residues. CDR1 is SGHRS, CDR2 YFSETQ, per germline. Unmatched junction bases numbered 9, after V lost 0 bases and J lost 2 bases. CDR3 loop: CASSLASVTSGQETQYF. The CDR3 DNA sequence: TGCGCCAGCAGCTTGGCCAGCGTTACTAGCGGACAAGAGACCCAGTACTTC.

This chain links TRBV30 with TRBJ2-5; TRBD1 might be the D (8 bases). CDR3 length: 12 amino acids. CDR1 and CDR2 (germline): GTSNPN, SVGIG (reference sequence). V dropped 8 bases and J dropped 5 bases, with 15 bases sitting between them. CDR3 sequence: CATHRGGETQYF. The CDR3 nucleotides are TGTGCCACCCACAGGGGGGGGGAGACCCAGTACTTC.

The rearrangement uses TRBV7-2 and TRBJ1-2; 7 bases are shared with TRBD1. V gave up 5 bases and J gave up 2 bases; unmatched junction bases: 8. The V gene's germline CDR1 is SGHTA and CDR2 FQGNSA. The CDR3 is 15 amino acids. The CDR3 loop is CASSLAGGVNYGYTF. The CDR3 nucleotides read TGTGCCAGCAGCCTGGCAGGGGGAGTCAACTATGGCTACACCTTC.

The V and J genes are TRBV7-9 and TRBJ2-7, with TRBD1 identical over 8 bases. Trimming cost V 7 bases and J 2 bases; bases outside gene matches: 7. The length of the CDR3 is 14 residues. The germline CDR1 and CDR2 sequences are SEHNR and FQNEAQ (reference sequence). The CDR3 spells CASMAGQDTYEQYF. The CDR3 nucleotides read TGTGCCAGCATGGCGGGACAGGACACCTACGAGCAGTACTTC.

The chain has TRBV7-9 and TRBJ1-5, with 8 nucleotides matching TRBD1. This CDR3 comprises 14 residues. V shed 3 bases, J shed 4 bases, and the junction held 2 bases outside the gene matches. CDR1 is SEHNR and CDR2 is FQNEAQ in the germline V gene (reference sequence). In DNA form, the CDR3 reads TGTGCCAGCAGCTTGGACAGGGAGAATCAGCCCCAGCATTTT. It codes for CASSLDRENQPQHF. The full variable domain, with the rest looked up from reference TRBV7-9 and TRBJ1-5, is DTGVSQNPRHKITKRGQNVTFRCDPISEHNRLYWYRQTLGQGPEFLTYFQNEAQLEKSRLLSDRFSAERPKGSFSTLEIQRTEQGDSAMYLCASSLDRENQPQHFGDGTRLSIL.

The sample holds a few counts of this clone. The same CDR3 can be traced to other DNA sequences in this sample. The CDR3 reads CAWSLTVYGYTF. CDR3 sequence (DNA): TGTGCCTGGAGTCTAACCGTCTATGGCTACACCTTC. The J gene is TRBJ1-2, the V gene TRBV30; D not resolved. The length of the CDR3 is 12 residues. Trimming took 2 bases from V and 4 from J, leaving 8 bases between them. The V gene's germline CDR1 is GTSNPN and CDR2 SVGIG (reference sequence).

V and J are TRBV7-2 and TRBJ2-7; D gene uncertain. The CDR3 runs 14 residues. CDR1 and CDR2 from the germline V gene are SGHTA and FQGNSA. Trimming pared 5 bases from V and 4 bases from J, leaving 15 bases between. CDR3 sequence: CASSPLHPGYEQYF. The CDR3 DNA reads TGTGCCAGCAGCCCGCTACATCCCGGGTACGAGCAGTACTTC.

This clone was detected only a few times. The rearrangement links TRBV25-1 to TRBJ2-2; perhaps TRBD2 as D (5 bases). The CDR3 is 13 residues long. Germline CDR1 and CDR2: MGHDK and SYGVNS. V was clipped by 2 bases and J by 5 bases, with 6 bases between them. In nucleotides, the CDR3 is TGTGCCAGCAGTGAACCGGGGACCGGGGAGCTGTTTTTT. This codes for CASSEPGTGELFF. Variable domain in full (rest from reference TRBV25-1 and TRBJ2-2): EADIYQTPRYLVIGTGKKITLECSQTMGHDKMYWYQQDPGMELHLIHYSYGVNSTEKGDLSSESTVSRIRTEHFPLTLESARPSHTSQYLCASSEPGTGELFFGEGSRLTVL.

This clone was seen more than once but under ten times. The chain links TRBV23-1 to TRBJ1-5; 9 bases agree with TRBD1. TRBV23-1 counts as an open reading frame of uncertain function. J was trimmed by 0 bases and V by 4 bases; bases with no gene match: 10. The CDR3 extends over 18 amino acids. The CDR3 nucleotides read TGCGCCAGCAGTCGTCAGGGACAGGGTTTTTGTAGCAATCAGCCCCAGCATTTT. This gives the protein CASSRQGQGFCSNQPQHF.

V gene TRBV19 combines with J gene TRBJ2-5, with a weak D call TRBD2 (6 bases). The CDR3 runs 15 residues. V shed 6 bases and J shed 1 base, with 15 bases lying between them. Germline loops: CDR1 LNHDA, CDR2 SQIVND (reference sequence). The CDR3 DNA reads TGTGCCAGTAGGAGGGCGGGGCGGCCCCAAGAGACCCAGTACTTC. Protein product: CASRRAGRPQETQYF. Filled out from reference TRBV19 and TRBJ2-5, the complete variable domain reads DGGITQSPKYLFRKEGQNVTLSCEQNLNHDAMYWYRQDPGQGLRLIYYSQIVNDFQKGDIAEGYSVSREKKESFPLTVTSAQKNPTAFYLCASRRAGRPQETQYFGPGTRLLVL.

This clone was found a few times. V usage is TRBV7-2 and J usage is TRBJ2-7; tentative D call: TRBD2 (5 bases). Trimming removed 0 bases from V and 1 base from J, with 10 bases in between. Per germline, CDR1 SGHTA and CDR2 FQGNSA. The CDR3 has 15 amino acids. The CDR3 DNA sequence: TGTGCCAGCAGCTTAGCGAGCCTAGCTTCCTACGAGCAGTACTTC. It specifies CASSLASLASYEQYF.

With respect to this clone: In the same sample, other DNA sequences code for this CDR3. This chain connects TRBV27 to TRBJ1-4, with D maybe TRBD1 (5 bases). CDR1 and CDR2 from the germline V gene are MNHEY and SMNVEV (reference sequence). The CDR3 has 14 amino acids. V was cut by 2 bases and J by 5 bases, with 9 bases left in between. The CDR3 spells CASSLQGSNEKLFF. The CDR3 region has the DNA TGTGCCAGCAGTTTACAGGGAAGCAATGAAAAACTGTTTTTT. The full variable domain, rest sourced from reference TRBV27 and TRBJ1-4, is EAQVTQNPRYLITVTGKKLTVTCSQNMNHEYMSWYRQDPGLGLRQIYYSMNVEVTDKGDVPEGYKVSRKEKRNFPLILESPSPNQTSLYFCASSLQGSNEKLFFGSGTQLSVL.

The J gene is TRBJ1-4, the V gene TRBV4-3; no clear D gene. V dropped 0 bases and J dropped 7 bases, with 21 bases sitting between them. The CDR3 extends over 18 amino acids. Germline assignment: CDR1 LGHNA and CDR2 YSLEER. CDR3 nucleotide sequence: TGCGCCAGCAGCCAAGAAGGCCCCCGGGGTCCGCCAGGTGAAAAACTGTTTTTT. Translation: CASSQEGPRGPPGEKLFF.

This clone has more than one count but fewer than ten. The chain employs TRBV7-2 and TRBJ1-4; D is unresolved. V lost 3 bases and J lost 7, with 15 bases in between. The germline CDR1 and CDR2 sequences are SGHTA and FQGNSA. CDR3 length equals 15 residues. The CDR3 DNA follows: TGTGCCAGCAGCTTTTGGTCCGGCAGGAGTGAAAAACTGTTTTTT. It encodes CASSFWSGRSEKLFF.